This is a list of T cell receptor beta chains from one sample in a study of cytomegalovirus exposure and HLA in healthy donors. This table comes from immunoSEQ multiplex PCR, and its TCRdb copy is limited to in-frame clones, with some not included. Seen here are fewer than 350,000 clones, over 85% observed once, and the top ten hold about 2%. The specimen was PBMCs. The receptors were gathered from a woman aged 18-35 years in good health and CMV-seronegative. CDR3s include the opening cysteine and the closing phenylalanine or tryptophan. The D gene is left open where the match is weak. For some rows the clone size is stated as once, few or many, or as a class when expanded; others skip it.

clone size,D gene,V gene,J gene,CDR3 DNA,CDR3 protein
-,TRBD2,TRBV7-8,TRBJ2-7,TGTGCCAGCAGCCGTACTCAGCGGGGGAATTACGAGCAGTACTTC,CASSRTQRGNYEQYF
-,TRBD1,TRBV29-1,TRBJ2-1,TGCAGCGTTGGTACCGGGACAGGGGGCCCCTACAATGAGCAGTTCTTC,CSVGTGTGGPYNEQFF
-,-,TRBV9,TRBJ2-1,TGTGCCAGCAGCGTATCGTCAACTAGTGGGGGGAATGAGCAGTTCTTC,CASSVSSTSGGNEQFF
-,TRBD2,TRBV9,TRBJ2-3,TGTGCCAGCAGCTCTCCCACTAGCGGGAGAACAGATACGCAGTATTTT,CASSSPTSGRTDTQYF
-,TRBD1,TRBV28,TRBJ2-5,TGTGCCAGCAGTCCGGGACAGCAGTACCAAGAGACCCAGTACTTC,CASSPGQQYQETQYF
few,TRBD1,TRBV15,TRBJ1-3,TGTGCCACCAGCAGAGCTAGGAATGCCGGGACAGGCCAAGGAAACACCATATATTTT,CATSRARNAGTGQGNTIYF
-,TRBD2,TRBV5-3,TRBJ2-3,TGTGCCAGAAAAAGGACTAGCGGGTGTATAAGCACAGATACGCAGTATTTT,CARKRTSGCISTDTQYF
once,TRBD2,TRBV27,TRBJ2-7,TGTGCCAGCAGTCCCTTGGTAGCGGGGGGGCAAAACGAGCAGTACTTC,CASSPLVAGGQNEQYF
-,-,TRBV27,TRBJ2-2,TGTGCCAGCACCCTAGGGAGCGCGAACACCGGGGAGCTGTTTTTT,CASTLGSANTGELFF
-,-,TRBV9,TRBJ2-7,TGTGCCAGCAGCGACCGGGACTCCCCCTCCTACGAGCAGTACTTC,CASSDRDSPSYEQYF
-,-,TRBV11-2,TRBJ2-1,TGTGCCAGCAGCTTCTCAGGGTCTTCCTACAATGAGCAGTTCTTC,CASSFSGSSYNEQFF
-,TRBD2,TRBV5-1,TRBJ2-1,TGCGCCAGCAGGGTTAGCGGGGGAAGCAATGAGCAGTTCTTC,CASRVSGGSNEQFF
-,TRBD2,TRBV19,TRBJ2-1,TGTGCCAGTAGAGAAGCGGGGGTAATCTACAATGAGCAGTTCTTC,CASREAGVIYNEQFF
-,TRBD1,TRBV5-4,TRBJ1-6,TGTGCCAGCAGCTTAGAAACAGGGGGACTCGTTTCACCCCTCCACTTT,CASSLETGGLVSPLHF
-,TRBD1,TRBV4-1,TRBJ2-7,TGCGCCAGCAGTGACCGACAGGGGCCGCACGAGCAGTACTTC,CASSDRQGPHEQYF
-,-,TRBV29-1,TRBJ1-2,TGCAGCGTTGGGTCACGGGACTATGGCTACACCTTC,CSVGSRDYGYTF
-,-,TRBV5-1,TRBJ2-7,TGCGCCAGCAGCTTGGTGTTCGCGGGCAGCGCAACCGAGCAGTACTTC,CASSLVFAGSATEQYF
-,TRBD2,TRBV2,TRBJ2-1,TGTGCCAGCAGTCGACTAGCGGGGGGCCCGCGGTACAATGAGCAGTTCTTC,CASSRLAGGPRYNEQFF
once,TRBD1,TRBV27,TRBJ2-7,TGTGCCAGCAGTTTATCGACAGGGAACTACGAGCAGTACTTC,CASSLSTGNYEQYF
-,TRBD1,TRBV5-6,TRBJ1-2,TGTGCCAGCAGCCACGACAGGGGAACCTATGGCTACACCTTC,CASSHDRGTYGYTF
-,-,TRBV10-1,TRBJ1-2,TGCGCCAGCAGCCAAGGGGGTGGCTACACCTTC,CASSQGGGYTF
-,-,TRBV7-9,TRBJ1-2,TGTGCCAGCAGCTTAGACCAGGGGAAGGATGGCTACACCTTC,CASSLDQGKDGYTF
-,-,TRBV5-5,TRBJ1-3,TGTGCCAGCAGCACAGGGAAAGGGGGCTCTGGAAACACCATATATTTT,CASSTGKGGSGNTIYF
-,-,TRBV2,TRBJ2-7,TGTGCCAGCTGCCTCTGTGTGGGGGCTTTCTACGAGCAGTACTTC,CASCLCVGAFYEQYF
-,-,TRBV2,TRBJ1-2,TGTGCCAGCAGTTCAGGTCCATATGGCTACACCTTC,CASSSGPYGYTF
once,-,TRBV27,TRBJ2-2,TGTGCCAGCAGGGACTTAACCGGGGAGCTGTTTTTT,CASRDLTGELFF
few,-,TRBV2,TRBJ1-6,TGTGCCAGCATGTGGAGGGTGGGAAATAATTCACCCCTCCACTTT,CASMWRVGNNSPLHF
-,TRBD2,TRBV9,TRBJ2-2,TGTGCCAGCAGCGCCCTTCCAGCGGGGGGTTATAACACCGGGGAGCTGTTTTTT,CASSALPAGGYNTGELFF
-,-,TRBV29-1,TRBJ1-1,TGCAGCGTTGAGTCACAGGGAAGGGATGCTTTCTTT,CSVESQGRDAFF
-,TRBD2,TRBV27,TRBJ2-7,TGTGCCAGCAGTTTGGCGGCGCGGGGGGGGAGTGACGAGCAGTACTTC,CASSLAARGGSDEQYF
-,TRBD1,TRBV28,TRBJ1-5,TGTGCCAGCAGGAGACAGGGCCCCAGCAATCAGCCCCAGCATTTT,CASRRQGPSNQPQHF
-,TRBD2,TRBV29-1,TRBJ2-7,TGCAGTGCCCTAGCGGGGGATACCTACGAGCAGTACTTC,CSALAGDTYEQYF
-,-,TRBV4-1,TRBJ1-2,TGCGCCAGCAGCCCACAGCTTAACTATGGCTACACCTTC,CASSPQLNYGYTF
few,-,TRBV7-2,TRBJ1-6,TGTGCCAGCAGCTTAGCTGCGGACTATAATTCACCCCTCCACTTT,CASSLAADYNSPLHF
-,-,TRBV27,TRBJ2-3,TGTGCCAGCAGAACAGGGTCATCCGGGGATACGCAGTATTTT,CASRTGSSGDTQYF
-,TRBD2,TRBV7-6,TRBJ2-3,TGTGCCAGCAGCTCTGGACTAGCGGGCCCCACAGATACGCAGTATTTT,CASSSGLAGPTDTQYF
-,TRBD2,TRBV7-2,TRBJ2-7,TGTGCCAGCACCCGTCTTAGCGGGGGGGCCTACGAGCAGTACTTC,CASTRLSGGAYEQYF
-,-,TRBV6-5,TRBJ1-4,TGTGCCAGCAGTTACGAGGGCGGGGATGAAAAACTGTTTTTT,CASSYEGGDEKLFF
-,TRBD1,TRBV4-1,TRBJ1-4,TGCGCCAGCAGCCTATCGGGACAGGGGAATGAAAAACTGTTTTTT,CASSLSGQGNEKLFF